One sample yielded the 28 T cell receptor beta chains listed below, sequenced in a study of CD8 T cells in ankylosing spondylitis. Whole-study findings and limits: Typical of ankylosing spondylitis blood, it appeared, was a TCR beta motif of under 10 highly homologous variants.

TCRdb itself ran the 5' RACE reads through MiXCR, one entry per CDR3 protein. The table lists 700,000 or so distinct CDR3 sequences, around 20% of them singletons. These TCRs' antigens remain unknown. Sequencing input: blood, either unsorted or a sorted T cell fraction (not recorded which). The receptors originated from a male donor with ankylosing spondylitis.

The chain joins TRBV7-2 to TRBJ2-7, with D hard to call. V was cut by 5 bases and J by 0 bases, with 14 bases left in between. This CDR3 has 15 residues. CDR1 is SGHTA, CDR2 FQGNSA, per germline. CDR3 DNA sequence: TGTGCCAGCAGCCCCGGCCGATGGGACTCCTACGAGCAGTACTTC. Translated, it gives CASSPGRWDSYEQYF.

The J gene is TRBJ2-2, the V gene TRBV27; 11 bases are shared with TRBD2. The V and J ends lost 2 bases and 1 base, in that order; junction bases with no gene match: 3. Germline CDR1 MNHEY, CDR2 SMNVEV (reference sequence). This CDR3 region has 17 residues. CDR3 DNA sequence: TGTGCCAGCAGTTTACGGGGACTAGCGGAGAACACCGGGGAGCTGTTTTTT. It codes for CASSLRGLAENTGELFF.

The chain recombines TRBV12-3 or TRBV12-4 with TRBJ1-1, with TRBD1 identical over 7 bases. There are 14 residues in the CDR3. The trim removed 3 bases at V and 8 bases at J, leaving 9 bases unmatched. The CDR3 DNA reads as TGTGCCAGCAGTTTGGATGTACAGGGGCTCGAAGCTTTCTTT. It codes for CASSLDVQGLEAFF.

This chain joins TRBV9 and TRBJ1-2; unclear D gene. The CDR3 spans 13 residues. Germline-derived CDR1 and CDR2 are SGDLS and YYNGEE. With 3 bases removed from V and 5 bases from J, the gap between germline ends came to 11 bases. CDR3 DNA sequence: TGTGCCAGCAGCGAGGGCCGGGGTTATGGCTACACCTTC. Translated: CASSEGRGYGYTF. The complete variable domain, with remaining parts taken from reference TRBV9 and TRBJ1-2, reads DSGVTQTPKHLITATGQRVTLRCSPRSGDLSVYWYQQSLDQGLQFLIQYYNGEERAKGNILERFSAQQFPDLHSELNLSSLELGDSALYFCASSEGRGYGYTFGSGTRLTVV.

This clonotype was found many times. J is TRBJ1-2 and V is TRBV29-1, with D possibly TRBD1 on 5 matching bases. The CDR3 runs to 11 residues. Germline V lookup: CDR1 SQVTM, CDR2 ANQGSEA. Trimming removed 7 bases at V and 3 bases at J, with 9 bases between. Here the CDR3 DNA reads TGCAGCGATGACAGTGACTATGGCTACACCTTC. It translates to CSDDSDYGYTF.

This clonotype was observed at least ten times. V is TRBV7-6 and J is TRBJ1-3, with TRBD1 as a possible D gene (5 bases). This CDR3 spans 16 amino acids. Germline values: CDR1 SGHVS, CDR2 FNYEAQ. V was pared by 5 bases and J by 3 bases, with 17 bases between. Written as DNA, the CDR3 is TGTGCCAGCAGCCTGCAGGGTAGTCAGGTTGGAAACACCATATATTTT. This translates into CASSLQGSQVGNTIYF.

The gene calls are TRBV9 and TRBJ2-1; 9 nucleotides line up with TRBD2. CDR1 is SGDLS, CDR2 YYNGEE, per germline. The CDR3 covers 14 residues. J lost 9 bases, V lost 0 bases, and 4 bases had no gene match. The CDR3 loop reads CASSVVGSGSEQFF. The CDR3, as DNA: TGTGCCAGCAGCGTAGTGGGTAGCGGGAGTGAGCAGTTCTTC.

This chain connects TRBV20-1 to TRBJ2-7; D is undetermined. V was shortened by 3 bases and J by 3 bases, with 12 bases between the two germline ends. The CDR3 has 13 residues. Germline V gives CDR1 DFQATT, CDR2 SNEGSKA (reference sequence). The chain's CDR3 is CSARPWADYEQYF. The DNA of the CDR3 is TGCAGTGCTAGGCCCTGGGCGGACTACGAGCAGTACTTC.

About this clonotype: Relative to the germline gene, one junction end is altered; a read error may explain this. The CDR3 here is CASSPTGRDQNF. CDR3 nucleotide sequence: TGTGCCAGCAGTCCAACTGGGCGGGATCAGAATTTT. The rearrangement joins TRBV28 to TRBJ2-3, with D possibly matching TRBD2 (6 bases). The CDR3 consists of 12 residues. The germline V gene has CDR1 MDHEN and CDR2 SYDVKM.

J is TRBJ1-1 and V is TRBV19; D perhaps matches TRBD1 (5 bases). The CDR3 covers 13 residues. Deletions cut 7 bases from V and 4 bases from J, with 13 bases between. Germline assignment: CDR1 LNHDA and CDR2 SQIVND (reference sequence). Here the CDR3 DNA reads TGTGCCAGTAACGGGGCCGGGGGCACTGAAGCTTTCTTT. Translation: CASNGAGGTEAFF.

This clonotype showed up just a few times. The gene calls are TRBV20-1 and TRBJ1-4, with unresolved D. V was trimmed by 1 base and J by 6 bases, leaving 6 bases between them. The germline CDR1 and CDR2 sequences are DFQATT and SNEGSKA (reference sequence). CDR3 length: 12 amino acids. In nucleotides, the CDR3 is TGCAGTGCTAGAGGTGGAGATGAAAAACTGTTTTTT. Protein sequence: CSARGGDEKLFF.

The J gene is TRBJ2-6, the V gene TRBV15; TRBD2 aligns across 8 bases. The CDR3 runs to 16 residues. The V segment lost 1 base and the J segment 4 bases; nucleotides outside the gene matches: 3. Germline V gene data show CDR1 as LNHNV and CDR2 as YYDKDF (reference sequence). The CDR3 spells CATSRGGRTGANVLTF. In DNA form, the CDR3 reads TGTGCCACCAGCAGAGGCGGGAGGACGGGGGCCAACGTCCTGACTTTC.

The rearrangement uses TRBV10-3 and TRBJ1-1; unclear D gene. CDR1 is ENHRY, CDR2 SYGVKD, per germline. The V end was cut by 5 bases, the J end by 0 bases, with 16 bases between. This CDR3 has 16 amino acids. CDR3 bases: TGTGCCATCAGTCCAGGCGCCCCAGGACTGAACACTGAAGCTTTCTTT. Translation gives CAISPGAPGLNTEAFF.

This clonotype was counted only a few times. The J gene is TRBJ1-1, the V gene TRBV5-1, with TRBD1 identical over 7 bases. From germline, CDR1 is SGHRS and CDR2 YFSETQ. Trimming took 5 bases from V and 1 from J; bases not matched to a gene: 8. This CDR3 is built from 15 residues. The CDR3 bases are TGCGCCAGCAGGACAGGGCATGGTTCGAACACTGAAGCTTTCTTT. It is translated as CASRTGHGSNTEAFF. The whole variable domain, filled in from reference TRBV5-1 and TRBJ1-1, reads KAGVTQTPRYLIKTRGQQVTLSCSPISGHRSVSWYQQTPGQGLQFLFEYFSETQRNKGNFPGRFSGRQFSNSRSEMNVSTLELGDSALYLCASRTGHGSNTEAFFGQGTRLTVV.

The rearrangement uses TRBV24-1 and TRBJ2-1, with D maybe TRBD2 (5 bases). The CDR3 extends over 16 amino acids. V lost 4 bases to trimming and J lost 0 bases, with 12 bases between them. Germline CDR1 and CDR2: KGHDR and SFDVKD. This CDR3 reads CATSDLTGNSYNEQFF. The CDR3 DNA is TGTGCCACCAGTGACCTCACCGGGAACTCCTACAATGAGCAGTTCTTC.

The rearrangement uses TRBV7-6 and TRBJ2-1, with D unclear. V dropped 6 bases and J dropped 12 bases, with 21 bases sitting between them. Germline assignment: CDR1 SGHVS and CDR2 FNYEAQ. There are 14 residues in the CDR3. CDR3 coding DNA: TGTGCCAGCAGTAAAGGGCGTCTCCTTGATGCGCAGTTCTTC. Its protein product is CASSKGRLLDAQFF.

The rearrangement links TRBV7-2 to TRBJ2-3; the match to TRBD2 covers 9 bases. Looked up from germline, CDR1 is SGHTA and CDR2 is FQGNSA. The CDR3 has 17 residues. The V gene end was trimmed by 5 bases and the J gene end by 4 bases; junction bases not matched to a gene: 13. DNA for the CDR3: TGTGCCAGCAGCCCCCATGCGGCGGGAGGGGCGGCAGATACGCAGTATTTT. This encodes CASSPHAAGGAADTQYF.

A note on this clonotype: At one of its ends the junction is not consistent with the germline gene, which may arise from a read error. The J gene is TRBJ1-1, the V gene TRBV3-1, with 7 bases fitting TRBD1. CDR1 is LGHDT and CDR2 is YNNKEL in the germline V gene (reference sequence). This CDR3 spans 15 amino acids. CDR3 bases: TGTGCCACCAGCCAAGCAGGGGGGGCTAACACTGAAGCTTTCTTT. Its translation: CATSQAGGANTEAFF.

The rearrangement links TRBV7-2 to TRBJ2-7, with 8 bases identical to TRBD1. Trimming took 3 bases from V and 9 from J; bases not matched to a gene: 10. This CDR3 has 14 residues. CDR1 and CDR2 (germline): SGHTA, FQGNSA. In DNA form, the CDR3 reads TGTGCCAGCAGCTTGCCCCCAGGACAGGGAGGGCAGTACTTC. Encoded protein: CASSLPPGQGGQYF.

V is TRBV3-1 and J is TRBJ1-1; D is unresolved. Trimming shortened V by 3 bases and J by 1 base, and 12 bases separated the two germline ends. The germline gives CDR1 LGHDT, CDR2 YNNKEL (reference sequence). The CDR3 covers 15 residues. This chain's CDR3 is CASSQRTLQNTEAFF. The CDR3 DNA reads as TGTGCCAGCAGCCAGAGGACCCTACAGAACACTGAAGCTTTCTTT.

J is TRBJ2-1 and V is TRBV4-3; 9 bases agree with TRBD1. From germline, CDR1 is LGHNA and CDR2 YSLEER. V trimming: 1 base; J trimming: 7 bases; junction bases outside the gene matches: 5. This CDR3 has 15 amino acids. The CDR3 loop reads CASSQGSGTGNEQFF. As DNA, the CDR3 is TGCGCCAGCAGCCAAGGATCCGGGACAGGGAATGAGCAGTTCTTC.

This clonotype was picked up many times. The CDR3 nucleotides read TGCGCCAGCAGCTTGGAGACAACTTACGAGCAGTACTTC. Translating gives CASSLETTYEQYF. The chain joins TRBV5-1 to TRBJ2-7; D is unresolved. The V and J ends lost 0 bases and 4 bases respectively, with 8 bases between them. CDR3 size: 13 residues. In germline, CDR1 is SGHRS, CDR2 YFSETQ.

This clonotype was observed a few times. The CDR3 DNA reads TGTGCCACCAGCAGAGATGGCGGGATCGCCACAGATACGCAGTATTTT. Residues: CATSRDGGIATDTQYF. The chain recombines TRBV15 with TRBJ2-3; tentative D call: TRBD2 (6 bases). V lost 0 bases to trimming and J lost 2 bases, with 12 bases between them. The CDR3 is 16 residues long. Germline V CDR1 and CDR2: LNHNV, YYDKDF (reference sequence).

V gene TRBV11-2 combines with J gene TRBJ1-4; D is unclear. The ends were cut back, 3 bases at V and 8 bases at J, with 16 bases in the middle. The CDR3 has 15 amino acids. Germline CDR1 SGHAT, CDR2 FQNNGV. CDR3 in DNA: TGTGCCAGCAGCTTCGCGCCGTTGACGGCAGAAAAACTGTTTTTT. Translation gives CASSFAPLTAEKLFF.

This rearrangement joins TRBV4-1 to TRBJ2-5; 8 bases align to TRBD2. The CDR3 has 15 amino acids. Germline V CDR1 and CDR2: MGHRA, YSYEKL. The junction had 10 bases not matched to a gene; V was cut back by 1 base and J by 9 bases. The CDR3, as DNA: TGCGCCAGCAGCCAAGGAGCGGGAGTGGCATGGGCCCAGTACTTC. Its translation: CASSQGAGVAWAQYF.

This clonotype turned up a few times. The rearrangement links TRBV24-1 to TRBJ1-5; no clear D. V lost 1 base to trimming and J lost 0 bases, with 3 bases between them. Looked up from germline, CDR1 is KGHDR and CDR2 is SFDVKD. The CDR3 runs 14 residues. In DNA, the CDR3 is TGTGCCACCAGTGATTTATTTAGCAATCAGCCCCAGCATTTT. Its translation is CATSDLFSNQPQHF.

This clonotype has a handful of counts. The rearrangement links TRBV4-1 to TRBJ2-7; D is perhaps TRBD1 (5 bases). Looked up from germline, CDR1 is MGHRA and CDR2 is YSYEKL. This CDR3 contains 14 residues. V lost 1 base and J 5 bases, leaving 12 bases between the germline ends. The CDR3 loop is CASSQVGVLHEQYF. DNA of the CDR3: TGCGCCAGCAGCCAAGTAGGGGTTCTCCACGAGCAGTACTTC.

This clonotype was counted at least ten times. V gene TRBV12-3 or TRBV12-4 combines with J gene TRBJ2-7; no definite D call. The CDR3 consists of 13 residues. The ends were cut back, 3 bases at V and 4 bases at J, with 10 bases in the middle. The DNA of the CDR3 is TGTGCCAGCAGTTTTGGGCTTAAATACGAGCAGTACTTC. Residues: CASSFGLKYEQYF.